This TCR beta chain stems from a study of CD4 and CD8 cells across lung adenocarcinoma regions. This CDR3 region has 13 residues. Germline V lookup: CDR1 MNHNS, CDR2 SASEGT. A word on this clonotype: The germline gene is not matched at one end of the junction; a read error may be the cause.

TCRdb reprocessed the PCR reads via MiXCR and lists one record per CDR3 protein. The sample shows 13,000 to 15,000 distinct CDR3 sequences, 35% to 55% of them seen only once. Samples came from patients with localized non-small cell lung adenocarcinoma. The source of this sequence is a male donor with lung adenocarcinoma. The CD4 and CD8 labels of this study may be unreliable. The chain carries TRBV6-1 and TRBJ2-3, with D possibly matching TRBD1 (6 bases). The source material was CD4+ T cells from the center of a lung tumor. In nucleotides, the CDR3 is TGTGCCAGCAGGGTGACAGGCCAAGATATGCAGTATTTT. It encodes CASRVTGQDMQYF.